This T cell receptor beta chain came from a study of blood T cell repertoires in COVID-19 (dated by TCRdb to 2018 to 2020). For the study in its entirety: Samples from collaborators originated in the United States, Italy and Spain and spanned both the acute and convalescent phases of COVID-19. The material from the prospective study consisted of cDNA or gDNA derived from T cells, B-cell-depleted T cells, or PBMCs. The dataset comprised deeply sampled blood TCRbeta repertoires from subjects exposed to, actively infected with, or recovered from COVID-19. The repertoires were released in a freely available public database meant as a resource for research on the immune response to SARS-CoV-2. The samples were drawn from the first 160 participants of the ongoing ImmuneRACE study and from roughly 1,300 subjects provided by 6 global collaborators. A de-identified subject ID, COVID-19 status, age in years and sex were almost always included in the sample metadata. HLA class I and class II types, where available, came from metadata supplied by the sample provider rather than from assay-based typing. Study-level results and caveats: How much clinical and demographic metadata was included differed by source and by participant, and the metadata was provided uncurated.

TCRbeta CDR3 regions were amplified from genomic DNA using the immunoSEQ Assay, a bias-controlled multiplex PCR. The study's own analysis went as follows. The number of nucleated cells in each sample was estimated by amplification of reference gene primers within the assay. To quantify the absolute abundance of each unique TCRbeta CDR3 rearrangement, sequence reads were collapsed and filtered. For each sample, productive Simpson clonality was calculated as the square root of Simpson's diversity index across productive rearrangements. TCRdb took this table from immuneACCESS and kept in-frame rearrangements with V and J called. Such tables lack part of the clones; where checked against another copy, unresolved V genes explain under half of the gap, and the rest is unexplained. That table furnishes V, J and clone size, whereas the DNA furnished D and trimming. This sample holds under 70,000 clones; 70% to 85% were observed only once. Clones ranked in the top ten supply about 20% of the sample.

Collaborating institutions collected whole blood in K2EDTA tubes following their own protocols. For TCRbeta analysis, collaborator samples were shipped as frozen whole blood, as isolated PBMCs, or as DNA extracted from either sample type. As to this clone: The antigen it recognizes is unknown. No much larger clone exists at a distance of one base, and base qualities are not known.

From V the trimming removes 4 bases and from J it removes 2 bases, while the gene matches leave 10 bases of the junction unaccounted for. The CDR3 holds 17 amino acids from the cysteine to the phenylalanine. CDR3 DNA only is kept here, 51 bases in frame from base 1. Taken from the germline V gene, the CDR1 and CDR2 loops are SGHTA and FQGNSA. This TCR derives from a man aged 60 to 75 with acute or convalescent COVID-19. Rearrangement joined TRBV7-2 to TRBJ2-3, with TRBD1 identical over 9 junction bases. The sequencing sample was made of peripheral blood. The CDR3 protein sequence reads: CASSSAGTGSFTDTQYF. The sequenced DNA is TGTGCCAGCAGCTCTGCCGGGACAGGGTCTTTCACAGATACGCAGTATTTT.